These 26 T cell receptor beta chains share one sample of origin, sequenced in a study of T cell repertoires in cytomegalovirus infection. TCRdb redid the calling of the reads with MiXCR, one entry per CDR3 protein. The data show 300,000 or so distinct CDR3 sequences, around a quarter seen once. No antigen has been identified for these receptors. Sequencing used cultured PBMCs, obtained from culture after CMV antigen stimulation. The receptors originated from a human donor in good health (CMV status not recorded). Some clones in this sample may be carry-over from other donors' samples.

V gene TRBV11-2 combines with J gene TRBJ1-2, with D possibly TRBD1 on 6 matching bases. V lost 5 bases, J lost 5 bases, and 15 bases lay in between. Germline-derived CDR1 and CDR2 are SGHAT and FQNNGV. This CDR3 comprises 14 residues. CDR3 bases: TGTGCCAGCAGCGCCGGGACAAACACGTATGGCTACACCTTC. As protein: CASSAGTNTYGYTF.

The chain has TRBV24-1 and TRBJ2-1; the D is unclear. The CDR3 loop spans 11 amino acids. V gave up 0 bases and J gave up 12 bases, with 5 bases separating them. The germline V gene has CDR1 KGHDR and CDR2 SFDVKD. The DNA of the CDR3 is TGTGCCACCAGTGATTTGCAACTGCAGTTCTTC. Translated, it gives CATSDLQLQFF.

The chain has TRBV24-1 and TRBJ2-5; 7 bases match TRBD1. Germline V gives CDR1 KGHDR, CDR2 SFDVKD. V shed 3 bases and J 1 base; nucleotides not matched to a gene: 4. The CDR3 has 15 amino acids. The CDR3 sequence: CATSDPDRFQETQYF. CDR3 nucleotide sequence: TGTGCCACCAGTGATCCGGACAGGTTCCAAGAGACCCAGTACTTC.

This rearrangement joins TRBV6-5 to TRBJ2-2; 9 nucleotides agree with TRBD2. Germline V gene sequence: CDR1 MNHEY, CDR2 SVGAGI. The V gene end was trimmed by 11 bases and the J gene end by 1 base; junction bases not matched to a gene: 5. The CDR3 runs to 14 residues. In nucleotides, the CDR3 is TGTGCCGTCAGGCGGGAGGGGAACACCGGGGAGCTGTTTTTT. As protein: CAVRREGNTGELFF.

This clonotype was counted only a few times. The chain has TRBV6-1 and TRBJ2-7; TRBD1 matches 10 bases. CDR3 length: 14 amino acids. Germline lookup yields CDR1 MNHNS and CDR2 SASEGT. Unmatched junction bases numbered 6, after V lost 6 bases and J lost 4 bases. This CDR3 is CASRRPGQGYEQYF. The CDR3 DNA sequence: TGTGCCAGCAGGAGACCGGGACAGGGGTACGAGCAGTACTTC.

This clonotype has at least ten counts. J is TRBJ2-5 and V is TRBV12-3 or TRBV12-4, with D maybe TRBD2 (6 bases). CDR3 length: 13 residues. V was trimmed by 3 bases and J by 4 bases, leaving 9 bases between them. This chain's CDR3 is CASSFGGVETQYF. Written as DNA, the CDR3 is TGTGCCAGCAGTTTTGGAGGGGTAGAGACCCAGTACTTC.

V usage is TRBV18 and J usage is TRBJ2-3, with D perhaps TRBD1 or TRBD2 (5 bases each). Trimming pared 4 bases from V and 6 bases from J, leaving 14 bases between. The CDR3 consists of 14 residues. Germline values: CDR1 KGHSH, CDR2 LQKENI. The CDR3: CASSRRDLPDTQYF. As DNA, the CDR3 is TGTGCCAGCTCACGTCGGGACCTCCCGGATACGCAGTATTTT.

This clonotype appeared many times. V gene TRBV7-3 combines with J gene TRBJ2-2; D uncertain. From germline, CDR1 is SGHTA and CDR2 FQGTGA. V dropped 2 bases and J dropped 6 bases, with 19 bases sitting between them. The CDR3 spans 17 residues. The DNA for the CDR3 is TGTGCCAGCAGCTTATCGACTCCCCGCCTGACGCCCGGGGAGCTGTTTTTT. Translation gives CASSLSTPRLTPGELFF.

The rearrangement joins TRBV7-9 to TRBJ2-5, with D possibly matching TRBD1 (5 bases). Germline-derived CDR1 and CDR2 are SEHNR and FQNEAQ (reference sequence). Trimming removed 1 base from V and 2 bases from J, with 14 bases in between. There are 16 residues in the CDR3. The CDR3, as DNA: TGTGCCAGCAGCTTAGTTGGGGCCAGGCCACAAGAGACCCAGTACTTC. Its translation is CASSLVGARPQETQYF. The full variable domain, completed using reference TRBV7-9 and TRBJ2-5, is DTGVSQNPRHKITKRGQNVTFRCDPISEHNRLYWYRQTLGQGPEFLTYFQNEAQLEKSRLLSDRFSAERPKGSFSTLEIQRTEQGDSAMYLCASSLVGARPQETQYFGPGTRLLVL.

This clonotype was seen more than once but under ten times. CDR3 nucleotide sequence: TGTGCCAGCAGTAGGGTTACAGGGACCTACGAGCAGTACGTC. This sequence encodes CASSRVTGTYEQYV. The chain is built from TRBV2 and TRBJ2-7; D is possibly TRBD1 (6 bases). V lost 5 bases and J 2 bases, leaving 13 bases between the germline ends. The CDR3 loop spans 14 amino acids. Germline V lookup: CDR1 SNHLY, CDR2 FYNNEI.

As regards this clonotype: Just one base apart from a much larger clone, this may be a read error. The rearrangement joins TRBV7-2 to TRBJ2-5; 8 bases fit TRBD1. The CDR3 covers 16 residues. The germline V gene encodes CDR1 SGHTA and CDR2 FQGNSA. This chain's CDR3 is CASSYRGDRTKETQHF. CDR3 DNA: TGTGCCAGCAGTTACCGAGGGGACAGGACCAAAGAGACCCAGCACTTC. Using reference TRBV7-2 and TRBJ2-5 for the parts outside the CDR3, the full variable domain is GAGVSQSPSNKVTEKGKDVELRCDPISGHTALYWYRQSLGQGLEFLIYFQGNSAPDKSGLPSDRFSAERTGGSVSTLTIQRTQQEDSAVYLCASSYRGDRTKETQHFGPGTRLLVL.

In this sample, this clonotype turned up a few times. The V call is TRBV12-3 or TRBV12-4, the J call TRBJ2-4, with D perhaps matching TRBD2 (5 bases). V dropped 3 bases and J dropped 2 bases, with 8 bases sitting between them. The CDR3 contains 14 residues. In nucleotides, the CDR3 is TGTGCCAGCAGTTTGAGGGTTTCCAAAAACATTCAGTACTTC. Amino acid sequence: CASSLRVSKNIQYF.

This clonotype was detected a few times. The chain has TRBV6-5 and TRBJ2-5; D perhaps matches TRBD1 (8 bases). V was shortened by 6 bases and J by 1 base, with 18 bases between the two germline ends. Germline CDR1 is MNHEY and CDR2 is SVGAGI. This CDR3 is 16 amino acids long. CDR3 DNA: TGTGCCAGCAGACGAACAGGGGGGGTCATCCAAGAGACCCAGTACTTC. Amino acids: CASRRTGGVIQETQYF.

The chain employs TRBV24-1 and TRBJ1-1; no firm D call. Germline V gene lookup returns CDR1 KGHDR and CDR2 SFDVKD. This CDR3 is built from 13 residues. With 7 bases removed from V and 3 bases from J, the gap between germline ends came to 11 bases. CDR3 in DNA: TGTGCCACCAGAACTGGCGGGGACACTGAAGCTTTCTTT. It yields the protein CATRTGGDTEAFF.

The chain couples TRBV19 to TRBJ2-1; 11 positions match TRBD2. The CDR3 has 15 amino acids. The V gene's germline CDR1 is LNHDA and CDR2 SQIVND (reference sequence). Unmatched junction bases numbered 9, after V lost 10 bases and J lost 4 bases. CDR3 bases: TGTGCCACCGAGTTAGCGGGAGGGATTTACAATGAGCAGTTCTTC. Translation: CATELAGGIYNEQFF.

CDR3: CAISRRGGLAGSNEQFF. The CDR3 region has the DNA TGTGCCATCAGCCGCCGGGGAGGACTAGCGGGAAGCAATGAGCAGTTCTTC. The V gene is TRBV10-3, the J gene TRBJ2-1; 12 bases match TRBD2. The CDR3 contains 17 residues. Germline V gene data show CDR1 as ENHRY and CDR2 as SYGVKD. Losses at the gene ends were 6 bases for V and 6 bases for J; bases not matched to a gene: 12.

This clonotype has just one count. V is TRBV4-1 and J is TRBJ1-3; the match to TRBD1 covers 9 bases. The germline CDR1 and CDR2 sequences are MGHRA and YSYEKL. The CDR3 is 13 residues long. V shed 6 bases and J 4 bases; nucleotides not matched to a gene: 1. The CDR3 region has the DNA TGCGCCAGCAGTACAGGGGGCGGAAACACCATATATTTT. Its protein product is CASSTGGGNTIYF.

The rearrangement joins TRBV5-4 to TRBJ2-7; the match to TRBD2 covers 7 bases. The CDR3 consists of 14 residues. Germline CDR1 and CDR2: SGHNT and YYREEE (reference sequence). Germline trimming cut 5 bases from V and 0 bases from J; bases unmatched to any gene: 5. CDR3 coding DNA: TGTGCCAGCAGGTCAGCGGGAACCTCCTACGAGCAGTACTTC. Translating gives CASRSAGTSYEQYF.

The chain uses TRBV20-1 and TRBJ2-2; D is perhaps TRBD1 (6 bases). Trimming shortened V by 4 bases and J by 2 bases, and 11 bases separated the two germline ends. The germline gives CDR1 DFQATT, CDR2 SNEGSKA (reference sequence). This CDR3 has 14 amino acids. As DNA, the CDR3 is TGCAGTGCTATCGGGACACTCAACACCGGGGAGCTGTTTTTT. Translated, it gives CSAIGTLNTGELFF.

The V call is TRBV7-2, the J call TRBJ2-3; TRBD1 matches at 9 bases. Germline CDR1 is SGHTA and CDR2 is FQGNSA. Trimming at V came to 6 bases and at J to 5 bases, leaving 9 bases not matched to a gene. The CDR3 is 15 amino acids. Here the CDR3 DNA reads TGTGCCAGCAGGACAGGGGGGGGGGCCGGAGATACGCAGTATTTT. It yields the protein CASRTGGGAGDTQYF.

The V gene is TRBV18, the J gene TRBJ2-3; 7 bases line up with TRBD1. This CDR3 spans 16 amino acids. Germline V CDR1 and CDR2: KGHSH, LQKENI. J gave up 2 bases and V 5 bases, and 10 bases lay outside the gene matches. The CDR3 here is CASSTYGTAYTDTQYF. In DNA form, the CDR3 reads TGTGCCAGCTCAACCTACGGGACAGCTTACACAGATACGCAGTATTTT.

This clonotype was seen a few times. This chain uses TRBV19 with TRBJ2-3, with D hard to call. Germline loops: CDR1 LNHDA, CDR2 SQIVND (reference sequence). This CDR3 is built from 13 residues. V lost 6 bases and J lost 4, with 11 bases in between. The CDR3 region is CASRYPASDTQYF. In DNA, the CDR3 is TGTGCCAGTAGGTACCCTGCTTCAGATACGCAGTATTTT.

The V gene is TRBV20-1, the J gene TRBJ2-3, with 8 bases aligning to TRBD2. Germline V lookup: CDR1 DFQATT, CDR2 SNEGSKA (reference sequence). The V and J ends lost 6 bases and 2 bases, in that order; junction bases with no gene match: 13. This CDR3 has 16 residues. The CDR3 region is CSARPSGGGTTDTQYF. The DNA for the CDR3 is TGCAGTGCCAGGCCCTCGGGCGGGGGGACCACAGATACGCAGTATTTT.

The V and J genes are TRBV29-1 and TRBJ2-1; 10 positions match TRBD2. The CDR3 has 17 amino acids. Trimming removed 7 bases from V and 2 bases from J; junction bases left unmatched: 14. The germline V gene has CDR1 SQVTM and CDR2 ANQGSEA. As DNA, the CDR3 is TGCAGCGCCGTGGGAGCGGGAGGGCCGATTCCCTACAATGAGCAGTTCTTC. This sequence encodes CSAVGAGGPIPYNEQFF.

V gene TRBV7-9 combines with J gene TRBJ2-5; D is unclear. There are 11 residues in the CDR3. V lost 6 bases, J lost 5 bases, and 7 bases lay in between. In germline, CDR1 is SEHNR, CDR2 FQNEAQ (reference sequence). CDR3 sequence: CASREMETQYF. In DNA, the CDR3 is TGTGCCAGCAGAGAGATGGAGACCCAGTACTTC.

Notes on this clonotype: At one end, the junction sequence differs from germline, possibly due to a read error. This sequence joins TRBV4-1 and TRBJ2-7, with D possibly called TRBD1 or TRBD2 (6 bases each). This CDR3 region has 14 residues. Germline loops: CDR1 MGHRA, CDR2 YSYEKL. The CDR3 DNA reads TGTGCCAGCAGCCAAGGAGGGGGTCTGGACGAGCAGTACTTC. Translating it yields CASSQGGGLDEQYF.